These 5 T cell receptor beta chains share one sample of origin, sequenced in a study of technical replicates of blood from several donors. Profiled with immunoSEQ multiplex PCR; TCRdb holds only in-frame clones, not every one. Among about 67,000 clones listed, 95% to 98% were seen once. Sequenced input: T cells isolated from PBMCs. These receptors all stem from a human donor in good health.

CDR3: CASSYLLATDTQYF. DNA for the CDR3: TGTGCCAGCAGTTACTTACTAGCAACAGATACGCAGTATTTT. The chain joins TRBV6-5 to TRBJ2-3; D perhaps matches TRBD2 (6 bases). Trimming removed 1 base from V and 3 bases from J, with 8 bases in between. CDR1 is MNHEY, CDR2 SVGAGI, per germline. The CDR3 runs 14 residues.

For the CDR3, the DNA is TGCGCCAGCAGCGAAGGGACAGGGCTGACAGGGGAGCTGTTTTTT. Protein: CASSEGTGLTGELFF. The chain is built from TRBV4-3 and TRBJ2-2, with 9 positions matching TRBD1. The CDR3 loop spans 15 amino acids. CDR1 is LGHNA, CDR2 YSLEER, per germline. V shed 5 bases, J shed 8 bases, and the junction held 9 bases outside the gene matches.

The table lists this clone with a count of one. This sequence joins TRBV9 and TRBJ1-2; 7 nucleotides line up with TRBD1. The junction had 7 bases not matched to a gene; V was cut back by 0 bases and J by 8 bases. The CDR3 extends over 14 amino acids. Germline CDR1 reads SGDLS; CDR2 reads YYNGEE. The CDR3, as DNA: TGTGCCAGCAGCGTAGCCGGAGGGGGCTACGGCTACACCTTC. Translated: CASSVAGGGYGYTF.

The chain recombines TRBV27 with TRBJ1-2; TRBD1 is a possible D gene (5 bases). CDR1 and CDR2 (germline): MNHEY, SMNVEV (reference sequence). The V end was cut by 3 bases, the J end by 1 base, with 12 bases between. The CDR3 runs to 15 residues. The CDR3 coding sequence is TGTGCCAGCAGTTTCCTCGGGGGGGGTAACTATGGCTACACCTTC. Protein sequence: CASSFLGGGNYGYTF.

The rearrangement links TRBV10-2 to TRBJ2-7; perhaps TRBD2 as D (5 bases). The CDR3 runs to 12 residues. In germline, CDR1 is WSHSY, CDR2 SAAADI. Trimming removed 10 bases from V and 4 bases from J, with 14 bases in between. The chain's CDR3 is CATYSDSYEQYF. CDR3 nucleotides: TGCGCCACCTATAGCGATTCGTACGAGCAGTACTTC.